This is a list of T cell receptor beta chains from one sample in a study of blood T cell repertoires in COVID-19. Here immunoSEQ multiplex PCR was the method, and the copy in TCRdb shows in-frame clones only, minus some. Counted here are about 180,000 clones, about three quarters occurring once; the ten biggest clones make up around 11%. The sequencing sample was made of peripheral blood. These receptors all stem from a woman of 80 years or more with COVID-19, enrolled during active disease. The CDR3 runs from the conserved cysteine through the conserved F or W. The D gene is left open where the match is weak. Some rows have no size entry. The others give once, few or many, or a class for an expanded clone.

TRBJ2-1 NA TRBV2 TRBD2 CASRHSGAEQFF TGTGCCAGCAGGCATAGCGGGGCGGAGCAGTTCTTC
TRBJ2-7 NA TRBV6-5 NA CASSPVLASPYEQYF TGTGCCAGCAGCCCAGTGCTAGCGAGCCCCTACGAGCAGTACTTC
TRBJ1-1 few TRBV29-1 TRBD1 CSVEDRGRRTEAFF TGCAGCGTTGAAGACAGGGGGCGCCGCACTGAAGCTTTCTTT
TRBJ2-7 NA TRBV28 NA CASSSPPGASYEQYF TGTGCCAGCAGTTCCCCGCCAGGCGCCTCCTACGAGCAGTACTTC
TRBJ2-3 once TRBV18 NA CASSRAGSTDTQYF TGTGCCAGCTCACGCGCGGGGAGCACAGATACGCAGTATTTT
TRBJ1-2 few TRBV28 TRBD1 CASSLYAGGQGRVQTF TGTGCCAGCAGTTTATATGCCGGCGGACAGGGAAGGGTACAGACCTTC
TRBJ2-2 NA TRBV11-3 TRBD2 CASSLMAGAGELFF TGTGCCAGCAGCTTAATGGCGGGGGCCGGGGAGCTGTTTTTT
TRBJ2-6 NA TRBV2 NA CASSARSGANVLTF TGTGCCAGCAGTGCGAGATCTGGGGCCAACGTCCTGACTTTC
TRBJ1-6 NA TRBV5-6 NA CASSPRTVRNSPLHF TGTGCCAGCAGCCCTAGGACAGTAAGAAATTCACCCCTCCACTTT
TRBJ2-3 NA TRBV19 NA CASSQGTLETDTQYF TGTGCCAGTAGTCAGGGTACTCTGGAAACAGATACGCAGTATTTT